This TCR beta chain was profiled in a study of early T cells in non-severe SARS-CoV-2 infection (dated by TCRdb to the early 2020s). Some background on the complete study: TCR sequencing used bulk RNA from unsorted whole blood, so alpha and beta chains could not be paired.

This clonotype has more than one count but fewer than ten. The antigen it recognizes is unknown. No per-base quality is available; no much larger clone lies one base away. Library construction relied on 5' RACE. Sequencer: NextSeq 500. The TCR library protocol attached unique molecular identifiers to individual cDNA molecules to correct for sequencing error and PCR bias. Sequencing covered both TCR alpha and beta chains, and within each sample the abundances of alpha and beta sequences were tightly co-correlated. Under the source paper's analysis protocol: Decombinator V4 was used to annotate TCR sequences for V gene, J gene and CDR3. TCRs were defined as expanded if a significant change between any two time points was detected under a Poisson model with p below 0.0001. Abundances of TCRs were expressed as counts per million after normalisation to the total number of TCRs sequenced in each sample. TRAV1-2 paired with TRAJ12, TRAJ20 or TRAJ33 defined MAIT TCRs, while TRAV10 paired with TRAJ18 defined iNKT TCRs. VDJdb, accessed 1 November 2021, was searched for CMV, EBV and SARS-CoV-2 annotated TCRs, with TCRs annotated for multiple antigens excluded. TCRdb reran the public reads through fastp at Q25 and MiXCR, keeping productive beta chains. Entries are consolidated by CDR3 protein sequence, retaining the most common genes and DNA. TCRdb assigned the V and J calls; the authors' analysis was not used. The sample yields fewer than 60,000 distinct CDR3 sequences; about an eighth were counted once. The leading ten clones occupy approximately 9.1% of the sample.

The investigation overall reported the following: VDJdb matching was skewed toward anti-spike CD8 responses and likely underestimated virus-specific expansions, missing private and CD4 specificities.

Trimming costs V 1 base and J 2 bases, and their ends lie 4 bases apart. The CDR3 goes from the cysteine to the phenylalanine over 13 residues. Only CDR3 DNA is held: 39 bases, read in frame from base 1. Based on the germline V gene, the CDR1 and CDR2 sequences are SGHRS and YFSETQ. Set within a cohort of healthcare workers in London, UK, this nested case-control study involved weekly PCR testing of nasopharyngeal swabs along with blood sampling. Healthcare workers were recruited during the week of the UK lockdown, between 23 and 31 March 2020, and followed weekly for up to about 15 weeks. Input material: whole blood. The receptor chain draws on TRBV5-1 and TRBJ1-3; there is no confident call for the D gene. The TCR sequence derives from an adult who was a healthcare worker with PCR-confirmed SARS-CoV-2 infection or an uninfected control (not recorded which). The DNA sequence follows: TGCGCCAGCAGCTTGATCCCTGGAAACACCATATATTTT. It translates as CASSLIPGNTIYF.